Below, 13 T cell receptor beta chains from the same sample are listed, as sequenced in a study of T-cell memory formation after mild COVID-19. TCRdb redid the calling of the 5' RACE reads with MiXCR, one entry per CDR3 protein. The table lists about 190,000 distinct CDR3 sequences, roughly 30% of them singletons. Sequencing was performed on PBMCs or a T cell subset sorted from them (not recorded which). The source is an adult woman who had mild COVID-19 (a few samples of this study predate the infection). Cell type and time point are not known.

The chain recombines TRBV5-1 with TRBJ2-7; D unresolved. The CDR3 is 14 amino acids. The germline V gene has CDR1 SGHRS and CDR2 YFSETQ. The V and J ends lost 0 bases and 3 bases respectively, with 10 bases between them. The CDR3 is CASSLAYSDYEQYF. CDR3 in DNA: TGCGCCAGCAGCTTGGCCTACTCAGACTACGAGCAGTACTTC.

With regard to this clonotype: The junction does not match germline at one end; this may be a read error. This sequence joins TRBV12-3 or TRBV12-4 and TRBJ1-3; D is unclear. The CDR3 consists of 16 residues. The CDR3 region is CASSLGPGRTGNTICF. The CDR3 region has the DNA TGTGCCAGCAGTTTAGGCCCGGGAAGAACTGGAAACACCATATGTTTT.

This clonotype was detected a few times. V usage is TRBV5-1 and J usage is TRBJ1-1; D gene unclear. The germline gives CDR1 SGHRS, CDR2 YFSETQ. The V and J ends lost 0 bases and 8 bases respectively, with 11 bases between them. The CDR3 has 13 residues. CDR3 sequence (DNA): TGCGCCAGCAGCTTGGATGGGATGGGGGAAGCTTTCTTT. The encoded protein is CASSLDGMGEAFF.

The chain employs TRBV5-1 and TRBJ1-1; no reliable D call. CDR3 length: 15 residues. The germline CDR1 and CDR2 sequences are SGHRS and YFSETQ. The V end lost 4 bases, the J end lost 1 base, and 14 bases lay between the germline ends. CDR3 in amino acids: CASSTTTNRNTEAFF. DNA for the CDR3: TGCGCCAGCAGCACGACAACTAACAGGAACACTGAAGCTTTCTTT.

The rearrangement links TRBV29-1 to TRBJ2-1; D is perhaps TRBD1 or TRBD2 (5 bases each). This CDR3 contains 11 residues. Trimming cost V 7 bases and J 10 bases, with 14 bases left between them. The V gene's germline CDR1 is SQVTM and CDR2 ANQGSEA. The CDR3 DNA is TGCAGCGCCGGGGCGGACTCGGAGCAGTTCTTC. Amino acids: CSAGADSEQFF.

This clonotype appeared a few times. The chain couples TRBV7-2 to TRBJ2-3, with TRBD2 matching over 14 bases. The V gene's germline CDR1 is SGHTA and CDR2 FQGNSA. The CDR3 is made up of 18 amino acids. V gave up 5 bases and J gave up 1 base; unmatched junction bases: 8. The CDR3 bases are TGTGCCAGCAGCCCCGGGACTAGCGGGGGCCGGCGCACAGATACGCAGTATTTT. This codes for CASSPGTSGGRRTDTQYF.

The rearrangement joins TRBV7-9 to TRBJ2-7, with D possibly matching TRBD1 (5 bases). Germline-derived CDR1 and CDR2 are SEHNR and FQNEAQ (reference sequence). This CDR3 has 15 amino acids. Trimming left V 4 bases short and J 2 bases short, with 15 bases between. The CDR3 reads CASSYQGLPTYEQYF. The CDR3 nucleotides are TGTGCCAGCAGCTACCAGGGATTGCCCACCTACGAGCAGTACTTC.

This clonotype has a handful of counts. This rearrangement joins TRBV19 to TRBJ2-4, with a possible D match to TRBD2 (5 bases). Germline CDR1 is LNHDA and CDR2 is SQIVND (reference sequence). The CDR3 has 13 residues. Trimming took 7 bases from V and 6 from J, leaving 13 bases between them. In nucleotides, the CDR3 is TGTGCCAGTAACGAGGGCTGGGGAAACATTCAGTACTTC. Residues: CASNEGWGNIQYF. The whole variable domain, remainder taken from reference TRBV19 and TRBJ2-4, is DGGITQSPKYLFRKEGQNVTLSCEQNLNHDAMYWYRQDPGQGLRLIYYSQIVNDFQKGDIAEGYSVSREKKESFPLTVTSAQKNPTAFYLCASNEGWGNIQYFGAGTRLSVL.

This chain connects TRBV3-1 to TRBJ2-1, with 12 bases identical to TRBD2. After removal of 0 bases from V and 7 bases from J, the junction contained 7 bases not matched to a gene. The germline V gene has CDR1 LGHDT and CDR2 YNNKEL (reference sequence). This CDR3 contains 17 residues. CDR3 bases: TGTGCCAGCAGCCAAGACCTCAGACTAGCGGGAGCTAATGAGCAGTTCTTC. Protein sequence: CASSQDLRLAGANEQFF.

This chain uses TRBV5-1 with TRBJ2-7; 10 nucleotides align to TRBD2. The CDR3 contains 15 residues. Germline V CDR1 and CDR2: SGHRS, YFSETQ. After removal of 1 base from V and 6 bases from J, the junction contained 7 bases not matched to a gene. CDR3 region: CASSLSSGSSVEQYF. In DNA form, the CDR3 reads TGCGCCAGCAGCTTGTCTAGCGGGAGTTCGGTCGAGCAGTACTTC.

In this sample, this clonotype turned up a few times. V gene TRBV3-1 combines with J gene TRBJ1-1; D gene unclear. This CDR3 region has 13 residues. Germline values: CDR1 LGHDT, CDR2 YNNKEL (reference sequence). V lost 5 bases and J 4 bases, leaving 11 bases between the germline ends. In nucleotides, the CDR3 is TGTGCCAGCAGCTCCAACGGGCGCACTGAAGCTTTCTTT. Its translation is CASSSNGRTEAFF.

In its sample, this clonotype was seen a few times. The V gene is TRBV2, the J gene TRBJ1-2; D unresolved. From germline, CDR1 is SNHLY and CDR2 FYNNEI. V was pared by 6 bases and J by 8 bases, with 25 bases between. CDR3 length: 16 residues. CDR3 DNA: TGTGCCAGCAGCCTGGGCCGGCAATCCACCCCGGGAGGCTACACCTTC. It yields the protein CASSLGRQSTPGGYTF.

The chain employs TRBV20-1 and TRBJ2-1; D uncertain. The CDR3 has 13 amino acids. Trimming removed 2 bases at V and 6 bases at J, with 11 bases between. The germline CDR1 and CDR2 sequences are DFQATT and SNEGSKA (reference sequence). The CDR3 bases are TGCAGTGCTAGATGGATTATTCGCAATGAGCAGTTCTTC. Its protein product is CSARWIIRNEQFF.